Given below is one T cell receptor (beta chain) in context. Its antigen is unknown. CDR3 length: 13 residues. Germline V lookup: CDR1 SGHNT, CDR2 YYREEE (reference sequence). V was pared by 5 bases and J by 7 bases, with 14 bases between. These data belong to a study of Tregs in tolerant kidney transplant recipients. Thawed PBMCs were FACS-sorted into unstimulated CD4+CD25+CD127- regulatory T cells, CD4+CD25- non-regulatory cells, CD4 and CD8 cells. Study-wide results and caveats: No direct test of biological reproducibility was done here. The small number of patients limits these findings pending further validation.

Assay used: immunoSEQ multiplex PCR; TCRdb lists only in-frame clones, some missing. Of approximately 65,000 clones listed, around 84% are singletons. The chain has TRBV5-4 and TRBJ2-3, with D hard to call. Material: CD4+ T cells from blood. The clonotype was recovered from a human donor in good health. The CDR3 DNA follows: TGTGCCAGCAGTCTCCCCGACTTATATACGCAGTATTTT. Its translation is CASSLPDLYTQYF.